This TCR beta chain was obtained from a study of blood T cell repertoires in COVID-19. Clinical history as reported by participants underpinned cohort assignment. Original handling: Scientists estimated how many nucleated cells there were by amplifying reference gene primers. Sequenced by immunoSEQ multiplex PCR; TCRdb stores in-frame clones only, minus some. The DNA was the basis for D and trimming; V, J and clone size are from that table. The table has some 220,000 clones, about 79% seen once; the top ten hold 1.3%. V was shortened by 4 bases and J by 4 bases, with 14 bases between the two germline ends. In germline, CDR1 is LGHDT, CDR2 YNNKEL (reference sequence). The CDR3 runs 15 residues.

The rearrangement links TRBV3-1 (or the pseudogene TRBV3-2) to TRBJ1-5; D is possibly TRBD1 (6 bases). Sequencing was carried out using PBMCs or T cells enriched from blood (not recorded which). The clonotype comes from a woman in her thirties or forties with acute COVID-19. Here the CDR3 reads CASSPGSGANQPQHF. CDR3 DNA: TGTGCCAGCAGCCCGGGGTCAGGGGCGAATCAGCCCCAGCATTTT.